Listed here are 11 T cell receptor beta chains from one sample, sequenced in a study of blood T cell repertoires in COVID-19. The protocol was immunoSEQ multiplex PCR, while the TCRdb copy is restricted to in-frame clones and leaves out a portion. Counted here are approximately 36,000 clones, approximately 90% occurring once; the ten biggest clones make up 20%. Sequences were obtained from peripheral blood. The receptors come from a man between 60 and 75 years old with acute or convalescent COVID-19.

The sample holds a few counts of this clone. CDR3 loop: CASSGQGLNQPQHF. CDR3 in DNA: TGTGCCAGCTCAGGACAGGGGTTGAATCAGCCCCAGCATTTT. The V gene is TRBV18, the J gene TRBJ1-5; 9 bases agree with TRBD1. J lost 4 bases, V lost 5 bases, and 3 bases had no gene match. This CDR3 is built from 14 residues. Looked up from germline, CDR1 is KGHSH and CDR2 is LQKENI. Using reference TRBV18 and TRBJ1-5 for the parts outside the CDR3, the full variable domain is NAGVMQNPRHLVRRRGQEARLRCSPMKGHSHVYWYRQLPEEGLKFMVYLQKENIIDESGMPKERFSAEFPKEGPSILRIQQVVRGDSAAYFCASSGQGLNQPQHFGDGTRLSIL.

The V gene is TRBV6-5, the J gene TRBJ1-2; D uncertain. This CDR3 is built from 12 residues. Trimming removed 7 bases from V and 7 bases from J, with 13 bases in between. CDR1 is MNHEY and CDR2 is SVGAGI in the germline V gene. For the CDR3, the DNA is TGTGCCAGCATTATTTCCCGTTCTGGCTACACCTTC. Its protein product is CASIISRSGYTF.

This chain joins TRBV5-4 and TRBJ2-5, with 12 bases matching TRBD1. The CDR3 consists of 14 residues. Germline V lookup: CDR1 SGHNT, CDR2 YYREEE (reference sequence). The trim removed 7 bases at V and 1 base at J, leaving 2 bases unmatched. The DNA for the CDR3 is TGTGCCAGCCGGGACAGGGGGCCCCAAGAGACCCAGTACTTC. Amino acids: CASRDRGPQETQYF.

The V and J genes are TRBV4-1 and TRBJ2-1, with 13 bases that match TRBD2. The germline V gene has CDR1 MGHRA and CDR2 YSYEKL. The junction had 1 base not matched to a gene; V was cut back by 0 bases and J by 5 bases. The CDR3 runs to 16 residues. Written as DNA, the CDR3 is TGCGCCAGCAGCCAAGACGGGACTAGCGGGAACAATGAGCAGTTCTTC. It translates to CASSQDGTSGNNEQFF.

This chain links TRBV7-2 with TRBJ1-5, with D unclear. V lost 2 bases and J lost 5, with 4 bases in between. The germline V gene encodes CDR1 SGHTA and CDR2 FQGNSA. The CDR3 consists of 12 residues. CDR3: CASSLYDQPQHF. The CDR3 DNA reads TGTGCCAGCAGCTTATATGATCAGCCCCAGCATTTT.

The chain has TRBV7-2 and TRBJ1-4; 9 bases align to TRBD1. This CDR3 has 12 residues. V lost 5 bases to trimming and J lost 11 bases; unmatched junction nucleotides: 3. CDR1 is SGHTA, CDR2 FQGNSA, per germline. The CDR3 spells CASSRDRDKLFF. The CDR3 DNA sequence: TGTGCCAGCAGCCGGGACAGGGATAAACTGTTTTTT.

The chain employs TRBV7-9 and TRBJ1-1, with TRBD1 as a possible D gene (5 bases). There are 14 residues in the CDR3. Deletions cut 4 bases from V and 1 base from J, with 10 bases between. Germline values: CDR1 SEHNR, CDR2 FQNEAQ (reference sequence). The CDR3, as DNA: TGTGCCAGCAGCTGGAGACAGACGAACACTGAAGCTTTCTTT. It translates to CASSWRQTNTEAFF.

Written as DNA, the CDR3 is TGCGCCAGCAGCTCTTGGCAGGGCGAAGAGACCCAGTACTTC. Translation: CASSSWQGEETQYF. V usage is TRBV5-1 and J usage is TRBJ2-5; the D gene is possibly TRBD1 (5 bases). The V gene lost 3 bases and the J gene lost 3 bases, with 12 bases spanning the gap. The CDR3 contains 14 residues. In germline, CDR1 is SGHRS, CDR2 YFSETQ.

This clone has just a few counts. DNA of the CDR3: TGTGCCAGCAGTCTAGGGGGCGGTAGCAATCAGCCCCAGCATTTT. It yields the protein CASSLGGGSNQPQHF. The rearrangement uses TRBV28 and TRBJ1-5, with 7 bases matching TRBD1. CDR1 and CDR2 (germline): MDHEN, SYDVKM. The CDR3 has 15 amino acids. V lost 5 bases to trimming and J lost 0 bases; unmatched junction nucleotides: 4.

The chain recombines TRBV6-5 with TRBJ1-1; possible D gene TRBD1, 5 bases. The CDR3 has 13 residues. Trimming took off 7 bases at V and 3 bases at J, with 12 bases between the two ends. Germline V gene sequence: CDR1 MNHEY, CDR2 SVGAGI. The CDR3 loop is CASKDTMYTEAFF. CDR3 coding DNA: TGTGCCAGCAAGGACACTATGTACACTGAAGCTTTCTTT.

The rearrangement joins TRBV5-1 to TRBJ2-3, with D unresolved. The germline V gene encodes CDR1 SGHRS and CDR2 YFSETQ. V was pared by 1 base and J by 1 base, with 7 bases between. The length of the CDR3 is 14 residues. CDR3 nucleotides: TGCGCCAGCAGCTTGAACGCGGGCACAGATACGCAGTATTTT. It encodes CASSLNAGTDTQYF.